The 3 T cell receptor beta chains below were found in one sample sequenced in a study of OX40 agonist ivuxolimab in advanced cancers. TCRdb keeps only in-frame clones here, not all; method: immunoSEQ multiplex PCR. The table has some 77,000 clones, more than 85% seen once. The material sequenced was CD4+ or CD8+ T cells sorted from blood, taken in a trial of the OX40 agonist ivuxolimab. The source is an adult with an advanced solid tumor such as melanoma, head and neck, liver or kidney cancer.

The chain couples TRBV28 to TRBJ1-3; D is unclear. Germline assignment: CDR1 MDHEN and CDR2 SYDVKM. Between the trimmed V and J ends, which lost 2 bases and 4 bases, there was a span of 9 bases. The CDR3 loop spans 14 amino acids. The CDR3 DNA reads TGTGCCAGCAGTTTACGTACTCTCGGAAACACCATATATTTT. It specifies CASSLRTLGNTIYF. The full variable domain, in which reference TRBV28 and TRBJ1-3 provide the parts outside the CDR3, is DVKVTQSSRYLVKRTGEKVFLECVQDMDHENMFWYRQDPGLGLRLIYFSYDVKMKEKGDIPEGYSVSREKKERFSLILESASTNQTSMYLCASSLRTLGNTIYFGEGSWLTVV.

The rearrangement joins TRBV28 to TRBJ2-3, with TRBD2 identical over 7 bases. V shed 7 bases, J shed 4 bases, and the junction held 8 bases outside the gene matches. Germline-derived CDR1 and CDR2 are MDHEN and SYDVKM. This CDR3 has 14 amino acids. Written as DNA, the CDR3 is TGTGCCAGCATACCGGGAGGCCTGGCAGATACGCAGTATTTT. Its protein is CASIPGGLADTQYF. The variable domain in full, with the rest retrieved from reference TRBV28 and TRBJ2-3, is DVKVTQSSRYLVKRTGEKVFLECVQDMDHENMFWYRQDPGLGLRLIYFSYDVKMKEKGDIPEGYSVSREKKERFSLILESASTNQTSMYLCASIPGGLADTQYFGPGTRLTVL.

This clone has just a few counts. J is TRBJ1-2 and V is TRBV2; 7 bases are shared with TRBD1. The J segment lost 8 bases and the V segment lost 5 bases, leaving 8 bases of the junction unmatched. CDR1 SNHLY and CDR2 FYNNEI come from the germline V gene. The CDR3 contains 13 residues. Here the CDR3 DNA reads TGTGCCAGCAGTCCGACAGGGACTGGAGGCTACACCTTC. It codes for CASSPTGTGGYTF. Complete variable domain (other parts from reference TRBV2 and TRBJ1-2): EPEVTQTPSHQVTQMGQEVILRCVPISNHLYFYWYRQILGQKVEFLVSFYNNEISEKSEIFDDQFSVERPDGSNFTLKIRSTKLEDSAMYFCASSPTGTGGYTFGSGTRLTVV.